The T cell receptor beta chain under discussion was sequenced for a study of memory CD4+ T cells and cytomegalovirus serostatus. The sort gate was single viable CD3+CD4+CD8-CD45RO+ cells for memory CD4+ T cells. CD4+ T cells were isolated by positive magnetic selection. Assay: immunoSEQ multiplex PCR; the TCRdb copy retains only in-frame clones and omits some. The profile shows 30,000 to 40,000 clones, around 84% of them singletons. The specimen sequenced was memory CD4+ T cells from blood. The TCR was taken from an adult in good health and CMV-seronegative.

DNA for the CDR3: TGTGCCAGCAGCTTAGCGACAGGGTTAGGAGGGAACACCATATATTTT. It is translated as CASSLATGLGGNTIYF. The chain recombines TRBV7-2 with TRBJ1-3, with 7 bases fitting TRBD1. Germline V CDR1 and CDR2: SGHTA, FQGNSA. Germline trimming cut 0 bases from V and 7 bases from J; bases unmatched to any gene: 9. The CDR3 has 16 residues.